This T cell receptor beta chain was recovered during a study of OX40 agonist ivuxolimab in advanced cancers. For the study at large: The mean age was approximately 60 years, ranging from about 20 to 90, with approximately 85% of participants male. Partial responses were achieved by three patients, one with hepatocellular carcinoma and two with cutaneous melanoma.

There are 17 residues in the CDR3. Germline V lookup: CDR1 SEHNR, CDR2 FQNEAQ (reference sequence). V shed 5 bases and J 5 bases; nucleotides not matched to a gene: 11. Method: immunoSEQ multiplex PCR; TCRdb's copy keeps in-frame clones and lacks some. The data show roughly 40,000 clones, less than 90% seen once. Sequencing was performed on CD4+ or CD8+ T cells sorted from blood, taken in a trial of the OX40 agonist ivuxolimab. This receptor was taken from an adult with an advanced solid tumor such as melanoma, head and neck, liver or kidney cancer. The rearrangement joins TRBV7-9 to TRBJ2-7; TRBD2 matches 14 bases. The CDR3 reads CASSPGLAGDLRNEQYF. The CDR3, as DNA: TGTGCCAGCAGCCCGGGACTAGCGGGGGACCTTAGGAACGAGCAGTACTTC.